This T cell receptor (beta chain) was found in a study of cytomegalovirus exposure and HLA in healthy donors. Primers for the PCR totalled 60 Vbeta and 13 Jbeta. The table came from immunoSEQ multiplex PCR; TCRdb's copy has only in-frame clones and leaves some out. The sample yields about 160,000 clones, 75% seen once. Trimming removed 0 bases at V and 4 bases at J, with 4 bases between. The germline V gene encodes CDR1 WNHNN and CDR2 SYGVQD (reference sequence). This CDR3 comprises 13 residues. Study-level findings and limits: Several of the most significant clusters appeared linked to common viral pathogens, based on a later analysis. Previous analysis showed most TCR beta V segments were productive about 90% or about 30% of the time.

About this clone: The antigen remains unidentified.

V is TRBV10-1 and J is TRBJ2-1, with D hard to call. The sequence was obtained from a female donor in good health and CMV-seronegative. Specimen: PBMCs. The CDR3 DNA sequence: TGCGCCAGCAGTGAGTCGACTTACAATGAGCAGTTCTTC. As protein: CASSESTYNEQFF.